This T cell receptor beta chain is from a study of shared clonotypes between healthy human individuals. The data were produced by immunoSEQ multiplex PCR, yet TCRdb's version contains in-frame clones alone and is incomplete. The table has just over 2,000,000 clones, over 85% seen once. As concerns this clone: Other nucleotide sequences in the sample specify the same CDR3.

The germline CDR1 and CDR2 sequences are LNHDA and SQIVND (reference sequence). The ends were cut back, 3 bases at V and 6 bases at J, with 3 bases in the middle. This CDR3 contains 11 residues. This receptor was taken from a man aged 18 to 29 in good health. The chain has TRBV19 and TRBJ2-1, with D unclear. Sequenced input: naive CD4+ T cells sorted from blood. The subset: CD45RA+ positively selected. The CDR3 sequence: CASSILNEQFF. DNA of the CDR3: TGTGCCAGTAGTATCCTCAATGAGCAGTTCTTC. The full variable domain, rest sourced from reference TRBV19 and TRBJ2-1, is DGGITQSPKYLFRKEGQNVTLSCEQNLNHDAMYWYRQDPGQGLRLIYYSQIVNDFQKGDIAEGYSVSREKKESFPLTVTSAQKNPTAFYLCASSILNEQFFGPGTRLTVL.